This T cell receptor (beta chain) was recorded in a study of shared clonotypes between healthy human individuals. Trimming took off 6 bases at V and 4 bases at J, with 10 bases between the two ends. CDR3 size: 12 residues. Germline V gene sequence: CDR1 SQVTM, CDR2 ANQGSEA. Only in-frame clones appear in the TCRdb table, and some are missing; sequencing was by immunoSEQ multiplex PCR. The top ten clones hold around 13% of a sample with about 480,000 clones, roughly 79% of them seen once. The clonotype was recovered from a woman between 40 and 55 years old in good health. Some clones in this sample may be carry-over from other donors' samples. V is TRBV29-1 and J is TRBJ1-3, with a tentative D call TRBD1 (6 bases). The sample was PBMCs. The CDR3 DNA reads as TGCAGCGTAAGAAGGGGGGGAAACACCATATATTTT. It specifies CSVRRGGNTIYF.